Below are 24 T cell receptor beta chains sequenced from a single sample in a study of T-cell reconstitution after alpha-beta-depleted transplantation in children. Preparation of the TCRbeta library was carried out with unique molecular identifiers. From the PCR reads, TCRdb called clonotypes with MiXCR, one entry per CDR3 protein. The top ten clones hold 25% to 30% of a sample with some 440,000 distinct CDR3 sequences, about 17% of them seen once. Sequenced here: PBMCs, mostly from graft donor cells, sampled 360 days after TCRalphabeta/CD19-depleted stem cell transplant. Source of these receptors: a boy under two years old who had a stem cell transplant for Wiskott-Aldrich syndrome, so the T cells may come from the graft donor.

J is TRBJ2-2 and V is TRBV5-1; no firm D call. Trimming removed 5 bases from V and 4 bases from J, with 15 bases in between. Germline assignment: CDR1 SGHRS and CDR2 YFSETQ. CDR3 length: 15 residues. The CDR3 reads CASRGDHVATGELFF. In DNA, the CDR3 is TGCGCCAGCAGGGGTGACCACGTAGCCACCGGGGAGCTGTTTTTT.

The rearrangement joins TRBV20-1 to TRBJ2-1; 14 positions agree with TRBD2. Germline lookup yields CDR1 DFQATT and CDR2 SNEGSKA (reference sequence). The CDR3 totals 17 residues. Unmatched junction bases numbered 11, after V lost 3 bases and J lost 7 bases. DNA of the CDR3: TGCAGTGCTAGGAAGCCATGGGGACTAGCGGGAGAAAATGAGCAGTTCTTC. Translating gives CSARKPWGLAGENEQFF.

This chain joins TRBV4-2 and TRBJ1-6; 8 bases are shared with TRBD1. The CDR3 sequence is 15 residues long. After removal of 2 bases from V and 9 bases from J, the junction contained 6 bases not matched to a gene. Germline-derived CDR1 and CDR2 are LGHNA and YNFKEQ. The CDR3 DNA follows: TGTGCCAGCAGCCAACAGGGTCAGGGGGCTTCACCCCTCCACTTT. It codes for CASSQQGQGASPLHF.

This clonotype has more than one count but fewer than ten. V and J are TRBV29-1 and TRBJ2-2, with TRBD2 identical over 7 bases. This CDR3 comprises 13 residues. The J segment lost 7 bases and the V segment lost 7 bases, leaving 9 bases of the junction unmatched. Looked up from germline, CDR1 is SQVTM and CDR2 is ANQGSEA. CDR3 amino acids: CSAGAGEDGELFF. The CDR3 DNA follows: TGCAGCGCTGGGGCGGGAGAAGACGGGGAGCTGTTTTTT.

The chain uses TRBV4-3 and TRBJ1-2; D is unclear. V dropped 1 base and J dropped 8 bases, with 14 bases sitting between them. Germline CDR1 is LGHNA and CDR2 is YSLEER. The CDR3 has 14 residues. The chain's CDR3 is CASSQVRRVGGYTF. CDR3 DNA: TGCGCCAGCAGCCAAGTACGCCGGGTTGGAGGCTACACCTTC.

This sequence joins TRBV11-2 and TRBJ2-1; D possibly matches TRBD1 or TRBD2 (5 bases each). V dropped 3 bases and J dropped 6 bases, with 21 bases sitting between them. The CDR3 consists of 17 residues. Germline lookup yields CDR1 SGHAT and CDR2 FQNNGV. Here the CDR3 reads CASSLWGSGLNRNEQFF. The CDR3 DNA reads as TGTGCCAGCAGCTTGTGGGGGAGCGGTCTAAATCGCAATGAGCAGTTCTTC.

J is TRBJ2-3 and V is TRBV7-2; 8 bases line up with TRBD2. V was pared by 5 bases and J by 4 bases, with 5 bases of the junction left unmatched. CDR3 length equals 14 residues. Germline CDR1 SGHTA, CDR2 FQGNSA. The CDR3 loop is CASSPSGSADTQYF. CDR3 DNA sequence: TGTGCCAGCAGCCCAAGCGGGAGCGCAGATACGCAGTATTTT.

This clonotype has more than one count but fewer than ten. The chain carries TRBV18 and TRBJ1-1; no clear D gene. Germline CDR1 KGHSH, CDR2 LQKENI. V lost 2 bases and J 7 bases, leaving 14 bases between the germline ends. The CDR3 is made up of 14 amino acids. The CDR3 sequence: CASSPSGFVFEAFF. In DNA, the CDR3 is TGTGCCAGCTCACCATCCGGGTTCGTCTTTGAAGCTTTCTTT.

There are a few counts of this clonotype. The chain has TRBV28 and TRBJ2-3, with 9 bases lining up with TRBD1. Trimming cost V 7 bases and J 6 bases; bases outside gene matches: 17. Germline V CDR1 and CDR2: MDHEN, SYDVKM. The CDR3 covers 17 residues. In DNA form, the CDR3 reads TGTGCCAGCACTTCCCGTTGGAGGACAGGGGTAGTGGATACGCAGTATTTT. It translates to CASTSRWRTGVVDTQYF.

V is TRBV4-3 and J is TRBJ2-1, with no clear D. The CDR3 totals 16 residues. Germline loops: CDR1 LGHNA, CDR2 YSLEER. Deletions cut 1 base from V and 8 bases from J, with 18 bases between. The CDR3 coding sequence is TGCGCCAGCAGCCAAGGTATTGCGCCAGAGAGTGATGAGCAGTTCTTC. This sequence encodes CASSQGIAPESDEQFF.

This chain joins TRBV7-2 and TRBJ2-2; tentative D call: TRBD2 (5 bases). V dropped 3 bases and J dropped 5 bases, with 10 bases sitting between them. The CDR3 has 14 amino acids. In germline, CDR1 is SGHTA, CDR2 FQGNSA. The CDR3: CASSFTRLTGELFF. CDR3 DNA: TGTGCCAGCAGCTTTACTAGGTTAACCGGGGAGCTGTTTTTT. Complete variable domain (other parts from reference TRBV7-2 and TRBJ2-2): GAGVSQSPSNKVTEKGKDVELRCDPISGHTALYWYRQSLGQGLEFLIYFQGNSAPDKSGLPSDRFSAERTGGSVSTLTIQRTQQEDSAVYLCASSFTRLTGELFFGEGSRLTVL.

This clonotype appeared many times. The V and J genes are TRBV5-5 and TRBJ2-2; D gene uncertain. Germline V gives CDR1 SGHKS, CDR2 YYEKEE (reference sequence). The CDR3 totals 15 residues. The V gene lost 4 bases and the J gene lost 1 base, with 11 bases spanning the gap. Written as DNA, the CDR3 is TGTGCCAGCAGCCCCTTCCCGGTGAACACCGGGGAGCTGTTTTTT. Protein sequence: CASSPFPVNTGELFF. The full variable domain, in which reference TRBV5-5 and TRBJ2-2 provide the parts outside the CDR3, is DAGVTQSPTHLIKTRGQQVTLRCSPISGHKSVSWYQQVLGQGPQFIFQYYEKEERGRGNFPDRFSARQFPNYSSELNVNALLLGDSALYLCASSPFPVNTGELFFGEGSRLTVL.

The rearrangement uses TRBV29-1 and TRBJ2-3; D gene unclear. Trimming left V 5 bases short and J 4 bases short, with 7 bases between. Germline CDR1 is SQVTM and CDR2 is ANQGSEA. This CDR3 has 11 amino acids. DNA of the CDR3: TGCAGCGTTATTAGGGCAGATACGCAGTATTTT. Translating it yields CSVIRADTQYF.

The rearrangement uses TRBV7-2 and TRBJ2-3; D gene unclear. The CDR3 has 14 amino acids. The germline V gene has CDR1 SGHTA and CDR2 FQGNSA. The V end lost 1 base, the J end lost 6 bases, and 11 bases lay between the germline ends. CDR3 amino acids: CASSLGYSPDTQYF. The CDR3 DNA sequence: TGTGCCAGCAGCTTAGGATATTCCCCGGATACGCAGTATTTT. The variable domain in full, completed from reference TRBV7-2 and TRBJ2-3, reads GAGVSQSPSNKVTEKGKDVELRCDPISGHTALYWYRQSLGQGLEFLIYFQGNSAPDKSGLPSDRFSAERTGGSVSTLTIQRTQQEDSAVYLCASSLGYSPDTQYFGPGTRLTVL.

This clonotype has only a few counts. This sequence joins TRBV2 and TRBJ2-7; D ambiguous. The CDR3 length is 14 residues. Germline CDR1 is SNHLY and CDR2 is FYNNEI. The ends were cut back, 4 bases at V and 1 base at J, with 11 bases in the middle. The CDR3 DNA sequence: TGTGCCAGCAGTGGCGAAAGACGGTCCTACGAGCAGTACTTC. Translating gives CASSGERRSYEQYF.

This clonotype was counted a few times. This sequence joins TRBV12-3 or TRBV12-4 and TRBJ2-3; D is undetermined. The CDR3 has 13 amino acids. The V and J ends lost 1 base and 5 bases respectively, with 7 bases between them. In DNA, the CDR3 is TGTGCCAGCAGTTTAGGGCCCAAAGATACGCAGTATTTT. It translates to CASSLGPKDTQYF.

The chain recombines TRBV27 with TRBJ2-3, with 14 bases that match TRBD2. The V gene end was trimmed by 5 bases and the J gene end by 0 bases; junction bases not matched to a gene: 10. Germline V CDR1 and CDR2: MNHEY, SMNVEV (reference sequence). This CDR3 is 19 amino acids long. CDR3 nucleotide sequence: TGTGCCAGCAGTCCAAGAGGACTAGCGGGGGGTTCTAGCACAGATACGCAGTATTTT. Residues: CASSPRGLAGGSSTDTQYF.

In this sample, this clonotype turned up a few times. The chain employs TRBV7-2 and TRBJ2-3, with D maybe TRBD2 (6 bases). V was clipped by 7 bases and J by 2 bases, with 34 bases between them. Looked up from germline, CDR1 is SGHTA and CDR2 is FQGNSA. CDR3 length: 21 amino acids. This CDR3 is CASTRREWSVAQGPYTDTQYF. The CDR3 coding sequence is TGTGCCAGCACCCGGAGGGAATGGTCGGTAGCCCAGGGCCCTTACACAGATACGCAGTATTTT.

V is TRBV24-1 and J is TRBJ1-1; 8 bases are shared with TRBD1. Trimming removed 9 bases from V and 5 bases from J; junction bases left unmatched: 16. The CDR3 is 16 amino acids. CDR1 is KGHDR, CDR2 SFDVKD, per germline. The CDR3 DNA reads TGTGCCACCGGCGACGGGACAGGTGATTTTTTGACTGAAGCTTTCTTT. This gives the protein CATGDGTGDFLTEAFF.

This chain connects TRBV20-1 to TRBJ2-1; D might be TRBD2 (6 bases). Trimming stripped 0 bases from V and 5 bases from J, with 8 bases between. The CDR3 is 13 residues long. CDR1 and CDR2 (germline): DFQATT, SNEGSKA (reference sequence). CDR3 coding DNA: TGCAGTGCTAGAGAAGTAGCGGACAATGAGCAGTTCTTC. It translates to CSAREVADNEQFF.

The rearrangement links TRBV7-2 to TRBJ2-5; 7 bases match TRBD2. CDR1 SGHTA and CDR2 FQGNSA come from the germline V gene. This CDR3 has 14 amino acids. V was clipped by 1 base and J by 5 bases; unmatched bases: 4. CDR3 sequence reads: CASSLELRGETQYF. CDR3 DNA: TGTGCCAGCAGCTTAGAATTGCGGGGGGAGACCCAGTACTTC. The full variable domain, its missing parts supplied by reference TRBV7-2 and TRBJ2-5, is GAGVSQSPSNKVTEKGKDVELRCDPISGHTALYWYRQSLGQGLEFLIYFQGNSAPDKSGLPSDRFSAERTGGSVSTLTIQRTQQEDSAVYLCASSLELRGETQYFGPGTRLLVL.

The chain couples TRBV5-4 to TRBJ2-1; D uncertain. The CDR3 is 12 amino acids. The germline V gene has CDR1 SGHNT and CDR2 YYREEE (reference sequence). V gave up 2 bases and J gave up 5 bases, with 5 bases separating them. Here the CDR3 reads CASSFMHNEQFF. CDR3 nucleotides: TGTGCCAGCAGCTTCATGCACAATGAGCAGTTCTTC.

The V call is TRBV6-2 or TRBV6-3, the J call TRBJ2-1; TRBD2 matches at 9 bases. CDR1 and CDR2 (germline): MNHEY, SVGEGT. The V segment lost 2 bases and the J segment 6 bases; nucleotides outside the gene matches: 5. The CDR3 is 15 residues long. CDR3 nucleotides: TGTGCCAGCAGTTACGGGGCGGGAGGGCGCAATGAGCAGTTCTTC. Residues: CASSYGAGGRNEQFF.

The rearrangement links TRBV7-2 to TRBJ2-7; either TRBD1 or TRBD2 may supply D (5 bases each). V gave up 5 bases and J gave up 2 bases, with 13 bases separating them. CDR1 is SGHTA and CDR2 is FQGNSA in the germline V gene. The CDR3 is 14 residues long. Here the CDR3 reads CASSNTGPPYEQYF. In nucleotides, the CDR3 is TGTGCCAGCAGCAATACGGGACCTCCCTACGAGCAGTACTTC.